A single sample is the source of the 15 T cell receptor beta chains below, sequenced in a study of shared clonotypes between healthy human individuals (dated by TCRdb to the early 2020s). Library construction relied on the immunoSEQ multiplex PCR assay. In its TCRdb copy, this immuneACCESS table keeps in-frame sequences only and misses some clones. Where compared with another copy, unresolved V genes explain less than half of these, and the others have no known cause. The sample table records 2 million to 2.5 million clones; more than 90% of these occur just once. The biggest ten clones account for 0.13% of the sample. Input material: naive CD4+ T cells sorted from blood. The sample's cell subset or site, from its label and the paper: CD45RA+ positively selected. Every receptor here comes from a man aged 18 to 35 in good health.

The rearrangement uses TRBV10-2 and TRBJ2-7; TRBD1 is a possible D gene (5 bases). Trimming took 0 bases from V and 3 from J, leaving 9 bases between them. This CDR3 is built from 14 residues. The germline CDR1 and CDR2 sequences are WSHSY and SAAADI. Written as DNA, the CDR3 is TGCGCCAGCAGTGAGTCGTGGCAGGGCTACGAGCAGTACTTC. Translation: CASSESWQGYEQYF.

The chain is built from TRBV27 and TRBJ1-5; 8 positions match TRBD1. This CDR3 has 14 amino acids. The germline V gene encodes CDR1 MNHEY and CDR2 SMNVEV (reference sequence). Trimming at V came to 5 bases and at J to 10 bases, leaving 10 bases not matched to a gene. Written as DNA, the CDR3 is TGTGCCAGCAGTCCTACAGGGGGGTCATTTCCCCAGCATTTT. As protein: CASSPTGGSFPQHF.

The rearrangement joins TRBV6-5 to TRBJ2-7; 11 positions match TRBD2. CDR1 MNHEY and CDR2 SVGAGI come from the germline V gene. Trimming cost V 4 bases and J 0 bases; bases outside gene matches: 2. This CDR3 is built from 15 residues. The CDR3 DNA reads TGTGCCAGCAGTTGGGGGACTAGCGGCTCCTACGAGCAGTACTTC. Amino acid sequence: CASSWGTSGSYEQYF.

V gene TRBV28 combines with J gene TRBJ2-2, with 11 bases identical to TRBD2. V lost 7 bases to trimming and J lost 5 bases; unmatched junction nucleotides: 6. Germline CDR1 reads MDHEN; CDR2 reads SYDVKM. The CDR3 is made up of 15 amino acids. The CDR3 nucleotides are TGTGCCAGCACTCGGGGACTAGCGGTAACCGGGGAGCTGTTTTTT. Protein: CASTRGLAVTGELFF.

This clone was seen just once. The chain has TRBV5-1 and TRBJ1-2; TRBD1 might be the D (6 bases). CDR1 is SGHRS, CDR2 YFSETQ, per germline. There are 19 residues in the CDR3. V dropped 7 bases and J dropped 0 bases, with 28 bases sitting between them. The CDR3 DNA is TGCGCCAGCTCATCCTTGATTCGGGACGTAGGGGGAACTAACTATGGCTACACCTTC. It is translated as CASSSLIRDVGGTNYGYTF.

The V gene is TRBV6-4, the J gene TRBJ2-1, with TRBD1 matching 8 bases. V trimming: 0 bases; J trimming: 2 bases; junction bases outside the gene matches: 6. Germline-derived CDR1 and CDR2 are MRHNA and SNTAGT. This CDR3 contains 17 residues. CDR3 sequence reads: CASSDSRQGKTYNEQFF. Here the CDR3 DNA reads TGTGCCAGCAGTGACTCTCGACAGGGGAAAACCTACAATGAGCAGTTCTTC.

The chain has TRBV5-5 and TRBJ1-4; 7 bases align to TRBD1. CDR3 length equals 17 residues. V was pared by 5 bases and J by 7 bases, with 17 bases of the junction left unmatched. Germline V CDR1 and CDR2: SGHKS, YYEKEE (reference sequence). CDR3 DNA sequence: TGTGCCAGCAGTCGCGTTCTCACCGGGACAGAGTTTGAAAAACTGTTTTTT. This gives the protein CASSRVLTGTEFEKLFF.

To note about this clone: This same CDR3 is encoded by further DNA sequences in the sample. The chain recombines TRBV5-6 with TRBJ2-5, with D unresolved. Per germline, CDR1 SGHDT and CDR2 YYEEEE. The length of the CDR3 is 11 residues. Trimming took 2 bases from V and 3 from J, leaving 2 bases between them. The CDR3 nucleotides read TGTGCCAGCAGCTTCGAAGAGACCCAGTACTTC. Protein product: CASSFEETQYF.

The chain combines TRBV29-1 with TRBJ1-1, with D perhaps matching TRBD1 (6 bases). This CDR3 has 13 amino acids. Germline CDR1 reads SQVTM; CDR2 reads ANQGSEA. Trimming removed 7 bases from V and 0 bases from J, with 12 bases in between. The CDR3 region is CSAGQLMNTEAFF. The CDR3 nucleotides read TGCAGCGCCGGACAGTTAATGAACACTGAAGCTTTCTTT.

As to this clone: Other nucleotide sequences from this sample produce the same CDR3. The V and J genes are TRBV18 and TRBJ2-2; 9 nucleotides agree with TRBD1. Germline CDR1 and CDR2: KGHSH and LQKENI. This CDR3 is 16 amino acids long. Germline trimming cut 1 base from V and 4 bases from J; bases unmatched to any gene: 4. The CDR3 reads CASSPLLGQGTGELFF. The DNA for the CDR3 is TGTGCCAGCTCACCACTTCTGGGACAGGGCACCGGGGAGCTGTTTTTT.

This rearrangement joins TRBV5-1 to TRBJ2-5, with 8 bases lining up with TRBD2. Germline V lookup: CDR1 SGHRS, CDR2 YFSETQ. J was trimmed by 4 bases and V by 1 base; bases with no gene match: 9. The CDR3 has 16 residues. The CDR3 sequence is CASSLPSGSARETQYF. The CDR3 DNA follows: TGCGCCAGCAGCTTGCCTAGCGGGTCAGCAAGAGAGACCCAGTACTTC.

The chain joins TRBV30 to TRBJ2-7, with a weak D call TRBD2 (5 bases). The V and J ends lost 3 bases and 4 bases respectively, with 16 bases between them. This CDR3 has 14 residues. In germline, CDR1 is GTSNPN, CDR2 SVGIG (reference sequence). The CDR3 region has the DNA TGTGCCTGGAGGGAGGAAAGCTTTTTTTACGAGCAGTACTTC. Its translation is CAWREESFFYEQYF.

V gene TRBV7-9 combines with J gene TRBJ2-4, with TRBD1 matching over 11 bases. Per germline, CDR1 SEHNR and CDR2 FQNEAQ (reference sequence). The CDR3 spans 16 residues. J gave up 9 bases and V 5 bases, and 12 bases lay outside the gene matches. CDR3 sequence reads: CASSLEAPGTGGIQYF. The CDR3 nucleotides read TGTGCCAGCAGCCTAGAGGCGCCCGGGACAGGGGGCATTCAGTACTTC. Full variable domain (outside the CDR3, taken from reference TRBV7-9 and TRBJ2-4): DTGVSQNPRHKITKRGQNVTFRCDPISEHNRLYWYRQTLGQGPEFLTYFQNEAQLEKSRLLSDRFSAERPKGSFSTLEIQRTEQGDSAMYLCASSLEAPGTGGIQYFGAGTRLSVL.

The CDR3 DNA follows: TGTGCCAGCAGCTTAAAAGGCCCTAGCGGGGGACCCTACGAGCAGTACTTC. Translating it yields CASSLKGPSGGPYEQYF. The chain joins TRBV7-3 to TRBJ2-7; 10 bases are a match to TRBD2. Germline CDR1 SGHTA, CDR2 FQGTGA. The junction had 8 bases not matched to a gene; V was cut back by 1 base and J by 2 bases. This CDR3 is 17 amino acids long.

CDR3 nucleotide sequence: TGTGCCAGCAGCTTATGGAGCGAAGGGGGGACTGAAGCTTTCTTT. Its protein is CASSLWSEGGTEAFF. The rearrangement links TRBV7-8 to TRBJ1-1; D perhaps matches TRBD1 (6 bases). The V gene's germline CDR1 is SGHVS and CDR2 FQNEAQ. Trimming cost V 2 bases and J 5 bases, with 15 bases left between them. The CDR3 spans 15 residues.